Listed below are T cell receptor beta chains from one sample, sequenced in a study of shared clonotypes between healthy human individuals. Method: immunoSEQ multiplex PCR; TCRdb's copy keeps in-frame clones and lacks some. The profile shows approximately 2.5 million clones, around nine tenths of them singletons. Input material: naive CD4+ T cells sorted from blood. Every receptor here comes from a man younger than 35 in good health. Both conserved end residues are part of each CDR3. The D gene is left open where the match is weak. Expanded clones get a size class; other rows say once, few or many, or leave the size out.

v_gene: TRBV30
d_gene: TRBD1
abundance: -
j_gene: TRBJ1-5
CDR3aa: CAWSEQGNQPQHF
CDR3nt: TGTGCCTGGAGTGAACAGGGGAACCAGCCCCAGCATTTT

v_gene: TRBV10-3
d_gene: -
abundance: -
j_gene: TRBJ2-7
CDR3aa: CAISESPAYEQYF
CDR3nt: TGTGCCATCAGTGAGTCCCCAGCCTACGAGCAGTACTTC

v_gene: TRBV19
d_gene: TRBD1
abundance: -
j_gene: TRBJ2-7
CDR3aa: CASSQPSGTGDFLGLYEQYF
CDR3nt: TGTGCCAGTAGTCAGCCATCAGGGACAGGGGACTTCCTAGGCTTATACGAGCAGTACTTC

v_gene: TRBV28
d_gene: TRBD2
abundance: -
j_gene: TRBJ2-5
CDR3aa: CASSSGLAGQETQYF
CDR3nt: TGTGCCAGCAGCTCCGGACTAGCGGGGCAAGAGACCCAGTACTTC

v_gene: TRBV19
d_gene: -
abundance: -
j_gene: TRBJ1-2
CDR3aa: CACRKGTSKGYTF
CDR3nt: TGTGCCTGTCGTAAGGGGACATCAAAGGGCTACACCTTC

v_gene: TRBV5-1
d_gene: -
abundance: -
j_gene: TRBJ1-2
CDR3aa: CASSLVGNYGYTF
CDR3nt: TGCGCCAGCAGCTTGGTAGGGAACTATGGCTACACCTTC

v_gene: TRBV13
d_gene: -
abundance: -
j_gene: TRBJ1-3
CDR3aa: CASSSTSRGNTIYF
CDR3nt: TGTGCCAGCAGCTCTACCTCGCGGGGAAACACCATATATTTT

v_gene: TRBV13
d_gene: -
abundance: -
j_gene: TRBJ2-6
CDR3aa: CASSLGVSGANVLTF
CDR3nt: TGTGCCAGCAGCTTAGGAGTAAGTGGGGCCAACGTCCTGACTTTC

v_gene: TRBV5-1
d_gene: TRBD1
abundance: -
j_gene: TRBJ2-3
CDR3aa: CASSRTTGGAADTQYF
CDR3nt: TGCGCCAGCAGTAGGACAACAGGGGGAGCGGCAGATACGCAGTATTTT

v_gene: TRBV30
d_gene: TRBD2
abundance: -
j_gene: TRBJ2-5
CDR3aa: CAWIPGLAGAETQYF
CDR3nt: TGTGCCTGGATTCCGGGACTAGCGGGAGCTGAGACCCAGTACTTC

v_gene: TRBV5-4
d_gene: TRBD2
abundance: once
j_gene: TRBJ2-7
CDR3aa: CASSFPGLARYEQYF
CDR3nt: TGTGCCAGCAGTTTCCCGGGACTAGCGAGGTACGAGCAGTACTTC

v_gene: TRBV6-1
d_gene: -
abundance: -
j_gene: TRBJ2-2
CDR3aa: CASSGLPNTGELFF
CDR3nt: TGTGCCAGCAGTGGCCTGCCGAACACCGGGGAGCTGTTTTTT

v_gene: TRBV11-2
d_gene: TRBD2
abundance: -
j_gene: TRBJ2-1
CDR3aa: CASSPRPSGVGSYNEQFF
CDR3nt: TGTGCCAGCAGCCCAAGACCTAGCGGGGTCGGCTCCTACAATGAGCAGTTCTTC

v_gene: TRBV19
d_gene: TRBD2
abundance: -
j_gene: TRBJ2-5
CDR3aa: CASSITLGLAGETQYF
CDR3nt: TGTGCCAGTAGTATAACCCTGGGACTAGCGGGAGAGACCCAGTACTTC

v_gene: TRBV6-5
d_gene: -
abundance: -
j_gene: TRBJ2-7
CDR3aa: CASSYDRWGEQYF
CDR3nt: TGTGCCAGCAGTTACGACAGGTGGGGCGAGCAGTACTTC

v_gene: TRBV7-2
d_gene: TRBD1
abundance: -
j_gene: TRBJ1-4
CDR3aa: CASSFQGGEKLFF
CDR3nt: TGTGCCAGCAGCTTTCAGGGGGGTGAAAAACTGTTTTTT

v_gene: TRBV10-1
d_gene: TRBD2
abundance: -
j_gene: TRBJ2-1
CDR3aa: CASSESRLVAGSTSYNEQFF
CDR3nt: TGCGCCAGCAGTGAGTCGAGATTAGTAGCGGGGTCCACCTCCTACAATGAGCAGTTCTTC